These T cell receptor beta chains were read from a single sample in a study of cytomegalovirus exposure and HLA in healthy donors. The repertoire was sequenced with immunoSEQ multiplex PCR; TCRdb's copy has only in-frame clones and lacks some. The sample holds 75,000 to 100,000 clones, 70% to 80% seen once. The sample taken for sequencing was PBMCs. The receptors were sampled from a man in his 60s in good health and CMV-seropositive. CDR3s include the opening cysteine and the closing phenylalanine or tryptophan.

j_call v_call cdr3_aa
TRBJ1-3 TRBV19 CASSIGPVGNTIYF
TRBJ2-7 TRBV30 CAWGRSYEQYF
TRBJ2-5 TRBV6-5 CASSYSVVRETQYF
TRBJ1-1 TRBV6-1 CASSERDRVLGTEAFF
TRBJ2-1 TRBV5-1 CASSSGLAGGNEQFF
TRBJ1-6 TRBV6-1 CASSEQGVNSPLHF
TRBJ2-7 TRBV2 CASAGTGEYEQYF
TRBJ2-5 TRBV13 CASSFSEGGGSETQYF
TRBJ2-1 TRBV6-5 CASSPAGEVEQFF
TRBJ2-5 TRBV19 CASSTLGQETQYF
TRBJ2-5 TRBV5-1 CASSSPVEKDRSQETQYF